This T cell receptor beta chain was documented in a study of identifying expanded T cells in peripheral blood. Study-wide results and caveats: Variance in clone template counts between two-week samples significantly increased with total template count across all healthy donors. Differentially abundant clones: around 1.2 between replicates, just under 17 at approximately 13 days, around 19 at four.

CDR3 size: 11 residues. V was shortened by 8 bases and J by 5 bases, with 4 bases between the two germline ends. CDR1 is SGHTA and CDR2 is FQGNSA in the germline V gene. This clone came up a few times. Antigen unknown. Measured with immunoSEQ multiplex PCR; TCRdb has only the in-frame clones, and not every one. The data contain around 100,000 clones, 85% to 90% of them seen just once; the ten biggest clones take up about a sixth. No infections or other immune events were documented during collection. This TCR derives from a person aged 18 to 75 in good health. Sequencing used blood. The V gene is TRBV7-2, the J gene TRBJ1-6; D remains ambiguous. CDR3 nucleotide sequence: TGTGCCAGCTGCCATAATTCACCCCTCCACTTT. It codes for CASCHNSPLHF.